The rows below give T cell receptor beta chains drawn from one sample of a study of technical replicates of blood from a few donors. Using immunoSEQ multiplex PCR, the repertoire was profiled, and TCRdb retains in-frame clones only, with some absent. The data show under 65,000 clones, 80% to 95% seen once. The material sequenced was PBMCs. The receptors originated from a human donor in good health. Some clones in this sample may be carry-over from other donors' samples. The CDR3 runs from the conserved cysteine through the conserved F or W. D genes are given only for firm matches. Some rows mark clone size as missing; the rest say once, few, many or name a class of expanded clone.

cdr3_aa cdr3_nt v_call clone_size d_call j_call
CAITNTLNTIYF TGTGCCATCACCAATACTCTGAACACCATATATTTT TRBV10-3 once NA TRBJ1-3
CAWRGLTYNEQFF TGTGCCTGGAGGGGCTTGACCTACAATGAGCAGTTCTTC TRBV30 NA NA TRBJ2-1
CASRAQGPSGNTIYF TGTGCCAGCAGGGCGCAGGGCCCCTCTGGAAACACCATATATTTT TRBV2 NA NA TRBJ1-3
CASSLAVMRSGSRNEQYF TGCGCCAGCAGCTTGGCTGTTATGCGTAGCGGGAGTCGCAACGAGCAGTACTTC TRBV5-1 NA TRBD2 TRBJ2-7
CACSGTADFF TGTGCCTGTTCCGGGACAGCGGACTTCTTC TRBV30 NA TRBD1 TRBJ2-7
CASSRDTGGTEAFF TGTGCCAGCTCACGCGACACAGGGGGCACTGAAGCTTTCTTT TRBV18 NA TRBD1 TRBJ1-1
CASSQSTTGTGGYEQYF TGCGCCAGCAGCCAATCCACGACCGGGACAGGGGGGTACGAGCAGTACTTC TRBV4-3 NA TRBD1 TRBJ2-7
CSVPDRFGGYTF TGCAGCGTACCGGACAGATTCGGGGGCTACACCTTC TRBV29-1 NA NA TRBJ1-2
CASSTGGYSNQPQHF TGTGCCAGTAGCACAGGGGGTTATAGCAATCAGCCCCAGCATTTT TRBV19 NA TRBD1 TRBJ1-5
CASSLLGETNSPLHF TGTGCCAGCAGCTTGCTTGGGGAGACGAATTCACCCCTCCACTTT TRBV5-5 NA NA TRBJ1-6
CASSATGTAFSYEQYF TGTGCCAGCAGTGCGACCGGGACAGCCTTCTCCTACGAGCAGTACTTC TRBV7-9 NA TRBD1 TRBJ2-7
CASSEDRGISQPQHF TGTGCCAGCAGTGAGGACAGGGGGATTAGTCAGCCCCAGCATTTT TRBV6-4 NA TRBD1 TRBJ1-5
CASSQARGPGNTIYF TGTGCCAGCAGCCAAGCCAGGGGACCTGGAAACACCATATATTTT TRBV4-2 NA NA TRBJ1-3
CASSPRQGSNQPQHF TGTGCCAGCAGTCCACGACAGGGGAGCAATCAGCCCCAGCATTTT TRBV25-1 NA TRBD1 TRBJ1-5
CASSFRKTGGRSPLHF TGTGCCAGCAGTTTCCGAAAGACAGGGGGCCGTTCACCCCTCCACTTT TRBV28 NA TRBD1 TRBJ1-6
CAWSVSQGYNEQFF TGTGCCTGGAGTGTCAGTCAGGGGTACAATGAGCAGTTCTTC TRBV30 NA NA TRBJ2-1
CASSPGGLNEQFF TGTGCCAGCTCACCGGGGGGGTTAAATGAGCAGTTCTTC TRBV18 NA TRBD2 TRBJ2-1
CASSLGTVEEQFF TGTGCCAGCAGCCTCGGGACAGTCGAGGAGCAGTTCTTC TRBV5-4 NA TRBD1 TRBJ2-1
CASSLEQGREKLFF TGCGCCAGCAGCTTGGAACAGGGACGTGAAAAACTGTTTTTT TRBV5-1 NA NA TRBJ1-4
CASSPGYNEQFF TGTGCCAGCAGCCCGGGCTACAATGAGCAGTTCTTC TRBV5-6 NA NA TRBJ2-1
CASSNRQGSYEQYF TGTGCCAGCAGTAACCGGCAGGGATCCTACGAGCAGTACTTC TRBV2 NA NA TRBJ2-7
CASRSSGGGTEAFF TGTGCCAGCAGATCAAGCGGGGGCGGGACTGAAGCTTTCTTT TRBV7-9 NA NA TRBJ1-1
CAITDGQGAKGYTF TGTGCCATCACCGACGGACAGGGGGCCAAAGGCTACACCTTC TRBV10-3 NA TRBD1 TRBJ1-2
CASSKQGNQPQHF TGTGCCAGCAGCAAACAGGGAAATCAGCCCCAGCATTTT TRBV6-5 NA NA TRBJ1-5
CASSDEAAIYEQYF TGTGCCAGCAGTGACGAAGCGGCCATTTACGAGCAGTACTTC TRBV6-1 once NA TRBJ2-7
CASSQEGTGGGAKNIQYF TGTGCCAGCAGCCAAGAAGGAACCGGCGGGGGGGCCAAAAACATTCAGTACTTC TRBV4-2 NA TRBD2 TRBJ2-4
CASAPGTSEWETQYF TGTGCCAGCGCACCCGGGACTAGCGAGTGGGAGACCCAGTACTTC TRBV5-4 NA TRBD2 TRBJ2-5
CASSLSSGSADTQYF TGTGCCAGCAGCTTGTCTAGCGGGAGCGCAGATACGCAGTATTTT TRBV5-4 NA TRBD2 TRBJ2-3
CASSLTWSNRRGEQFF TGTGCCAGCAGCCTTACTTGGTCCAATCGCAGGGGGGAGCAGTTCTTC TRBV7-8 NA TRBD1 TRBJ2-1
CASSQVPLQIEKLFF TGTGCCAGCAGCCAAGTCCCACTCCAAATAGAAAAACTGTTTTTT TRBV7-9 NA NA TRBJ1-4
CASRLIITSGSDTQYF TGTGCCAGCAGGTTAATTATAACTAGCGGGAGTGATACGCAGTATTTT TRBV7-8 NA TRBD2 TRBJ2-3
CASNADGGSQETQYF TGTGCCAGCAACGCCGACGGGGGGTCCCAAGAGACCCAGTACTTC TRBV6-1 NA TRBD2 TRBJ2-5
CASSHRGQGSYGYTF TGCGCCAGCAGCCACAGGGGACAGGGATCCTATGGCTACACCTTC TRBV4-3 NA TRBD1 TRBJ1-2
CASSSGTTSYEQYF TGTGCCAGCAGCTCCGGGACTACGTCCTACGAGCAGTACTTC TRBV7-9 NA TRBD2 TRBJ2-7
CASIPSDRLYGYTF TGTGCCAGTATTCCATCCGACAGGCTCTATGGCTACACCTTC TRBV19 NA NA TRBJ1-2
CASSTKTGVGYEQYF TGTGCCAGCAGCACAAAGACAGGGGTTGGGTACGAGCAGTACTTC TRBV5-4 NA TRBD1 TRBJ2-7
CAIRQGTGGYTF TGTGCCATCAGGCAGGGTACGGGCGGCTACACCTTC TRBV10-3 NA NA TRBJ1-2